This TCR beta chain was retrieved from a study of blood T cell repertoires in COVID-19. V dropped 3 bases and J dropped 0 bases, with 19 bases sitting between them. Germline V gene data show CDR1 as LGHNT and CDR2 as FRNRAP. The CDR3 covers 18 residues. The repertoire was sequenced with immunoSEQ multiplex PCR; TCRdb's copy has only in-frame clones and lacks some. The repertoire has 50,000 to 60,000 clones, 80% to 90% of them found once; the top ten carry 3.6%. The rearrangement links TRBV12-5 to TRBJ2-3, with D possibly TRBD1 on 6 matching bases. This receptor was obtained from a man aged 40-49 years with COVID-19, enrolled during active disease. Sequencing used peripheral blood. CDR3 in DNA: TGTGCTAGTGGTTTATCTGGACAGTTAGCTTCTAGCACAGATACGCAGTATTTT. It yields the protein CASGLSGQLASSTDTQYF.